The clone carrying this T cell receptor (beta chain) was picked up a small number of times. These data come from a study of blood T cell repertoires in COVID-19. On the study more broadly: Researchers got acute and convalescent COVID-19 samples from the United States, Italy and Spain. T cells, B-cell-depleted T cells, or PBMCs provided the cDNA or gDNA that served as material.

The length of the CDR3 is 16 residues. CDR1 is SGHRS, CDR2 YFSETQ, per germline. The V and J ends lost 7 bases and 5 bases, in that order; junction bases with no gene match: 13. In the original analysis: Using reference gene primer amplification, nucleated cell counts were estimated. Measured with immunoSEQ multiplex PCR; TCRdb has only the in-frame clones, and not every one. V and J calls and clone size are as listed in that table; D and trimming were resolved from the DNA. The sample gives 98,000 or so clones, approximately 82% of which show up once; approximately 4.1% is in the top ten. The source material was peripheral blood. This receptor was taken from a woman between 65 and 79 years old with acute or convalescent COVID-19. This sequence joins TRBV5-1 and TRBJ2-2, with 8 bases that match TRBD1. The DNA of the CDR3 is TGCGCCAGCTCTCCGGACAGGGTTGGAAGAACCGGGGAGCTGTTTTTT. Protein product: CASSPDRVGRTGELFF.